The present T cell receptor (beta chain) was sequenced within a study of blood T cell repertoires in COVID-19. Across the study: The origin of the acute and convalescent COVID-19 samples was the United States, Italy and Spain. The analysed material was cDNA or gDNA that came from T cells, B-cell-depleted T cells, or PBMCs.

The junction had 8 bases not matched to a gene; V was cut back by 8 bases and J by 4 bases. The CDR3 totals 14 residues. Germline CDR1 is LNHDA and CDR2 is SQIVND (reference sequence). As originally analysed: Nucleated cell counts were estimated from reference gene primer amplification. TCRdb's copy holds only in-frame clones and misses some; the assay was immunoSEQ multiplex PCR. That table furnishes V, J and clone size, whereas the DNA furnished D and trimming. This table has 190,000 or so clones, approximately 90% appearing once. Sequenced input: peripheral blood. The origin of this receptor is a woman between 18 and 29 years old who had recovered from COVID-19. V and J are TRBV19 and TRBJ2-1; 7 nucleotides agree with TRBD1. The CDR3 spells CASAGTDNYNEQFF. The CDR3 nucleotides read TGTGCCAGTGCCGGGACAGATAATTACAATGAGCAGTTCTTC.